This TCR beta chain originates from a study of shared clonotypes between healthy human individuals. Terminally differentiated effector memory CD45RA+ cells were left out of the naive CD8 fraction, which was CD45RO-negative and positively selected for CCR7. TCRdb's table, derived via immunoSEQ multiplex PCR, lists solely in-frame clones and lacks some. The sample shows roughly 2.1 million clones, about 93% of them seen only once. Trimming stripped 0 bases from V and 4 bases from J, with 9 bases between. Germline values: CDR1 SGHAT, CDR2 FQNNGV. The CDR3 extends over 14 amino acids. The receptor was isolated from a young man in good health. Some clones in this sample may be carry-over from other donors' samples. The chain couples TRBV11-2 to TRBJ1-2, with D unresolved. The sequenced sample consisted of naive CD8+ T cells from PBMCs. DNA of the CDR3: TGTGCCAGCAGCTTAGATGTTGGCTTCTATGGCTACACCTTC. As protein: CASSLDVGFYGYTF.